Below, 28 T cell receptor beta chains from the same sample are listed, as sequenced in a study of T cell responses to AZD1222 COVID-19 vaccine. TCRdb's table, derived via immunoSEQ multiplex PCR, lists solely in-frame clones and lacks some. The sample gives roughly 80,000 clones, 70% to 85% of which show up once; around 3% is in the top ten. The sample in question was peripheral blood, obtained on day 0 of AZD1222 vaccination. The source of these receptors is an adult in good health.

J is TRBJ2-4 and V is TRBV7-6, with a possible D match to TRBD1 (6 bases). CDR1 is SGHVS and CDR2 is FNYEAQ in the germline V gene. This CDR3 comprises 16 residues. The V end was cut by 1 base, the J end by 8 bases, with 18 bases between. CDR3 sequence (DNA): TGTGCCAGCAGCTTAGGCCCGGGGACATACCGGGACATTCAGTACTTC. Its protein product is CASSLGPGTYRDIQYF.

V is TRBV11-2 and J is TRBJ2-5; D gene ambiguous. V was clipped by 1 base and J by 4 bases, with 10 bases between them. CDR1 is SGHAT, CDR2 FQNNGV, per germline. The CDR3 contains 14 residues. DNA for the CDR3: TGTGCCAGCAGCTTAGTTCCTATGGGAGAGACCCAGTACTTC. As protein: CASSLVPMGETQYF. The whole variable domain, filled in from reference TRBV11-2 and TRBJ2-5, reads EAGVAQSPRYKIIEKRQSVAFWCNPISGHATLYWYQQILGQGPKLLIQFQNNGVVDDSQLPKDRFSAERLKGVDSTLKIQPAKLEDSAVYLCASSLVPMGETQYFGPGTRLLVL.

The V and J genes are TRBV23-1 and TRBJ1-2; no clear D. TRBV23-1 is classed as an ORF, of uncertain function. The CDR3 runs 10 residues. V gave up 0 bases and J gave up 7 bases, with 0 bases separating them. In DNA form, the CDR3 reads TGCGCCAGCAGTCAATCTGGCTACACCTTC. It encodes CASSQSGYTF.

The CDR3 loop is CAISEPKSPTGYTF. CDR3 bases: TGTGCCATCAGTGAGCCGAAATCGCCGACGGGCTACACCTTC. The J gene is TRBJ1-2, the V gene TRBV10-3; unclear D gene. This CDR3 has 14 residues. V dropped 2 bases and J dropped 8 bases, with 15 bases sitting between them. CDR1 ENHRY and CDR2 SYGVKD come from the germline V gene.

V and J are TRBV5-8 and TRBJ2-7; 8 bases are shared with TRBD1. Germline CDR1 and CDR2: SGHTS and YDEGEE. The CDR3 is 16 residues long. The junction had 18 bases not matched to a gene; V was cut back by 6 bases and J by 7 bases. The CDR3: CASNPTGTGFGVEQYF. The CDR3 DNA follows: TGTGCCAGCAACCCGACCGGGACAGGCTTTGGGGTTGAGCAGTACTTC. Supplemented by reference TRBV5-8 and TRBJ2-7, the full variable domain reads EAGVTQSPTHLIKTRGQQATLRCSPISGHTSVYWYQQALGLGLQFLLWYDEGEERNRGNFPPRFSGRQFPNYSSELNVNALELEDSALYLCASNPTGTGFGVEQYFGPGTRLTVT.

This clone was found a few times. The chain has TRBV2 and TRBJ2-1; 7 nucleotides agree with TRBD2. The germline V gene encodes CDR1 SNHLY and CDR2 FYNNEI. The CDR3 spans 15 residues. The trim removed 3 bases at V and 2 bases at J, leaving 4 bases unmatched. The CDR3 DNA is TGTGCCAGCAGTGAGCGGGGGTCAGCCTACAATGAGCAGTTCTTC. Translation gives CASSERGSAYNEQFF.

The V and J genes are TRBV19 and TRBJ2-5; no firm D call. Trimming removed 6 bases from V and 2 bases from J, with 16 bases in between. The germline CDR1 and CDR2 sequences are LNHDA and SQIVND (reference sequence). CDR3 size: 15 residues. The CDR3 nucleotides are TGTGCCAGTAGACCGGAGACTTCAATTCAAGAGACCCAGTACTTC. Protein: CASRPETSIQETQYF.

The chain couples TRBV9 to TRBJ2-5; no reliable D call. CDR3 length: 15 amino acids. Trimming pared 0 bases from V and 2 bases from J, leaving 11 bases between. CDR1 SGDLS and CDR2 YYNGEE come from the germline V gene. The DNA of the CDR3 is TGTGCCAGCAGCGTAGACCTCAGCTCACAAGAGACCCAGTACTTC. Protein product: CASSVDLSSQETQYF.

This chain uses TRBV19 with TRBJ1-1; no firm D call. This CDR3 is built from 11 residues. Trimming stripped 6 bases from V and 2 bases from J, with 4 bases between. Germline assignment: CDR1 LNHDA and CDR2 SQIVND (reference sequence). The CDR3 is CASRENTEAFF. The CDR3 region has the DNA TGTGCCAGTAGGGAAAACACTGAAGCTTTCTTT.

In this sample, this clone turned up a few times. The rearrangement joins TRBV2 to TRBJ2-2; 8 nucleotides align to TRBD2. The CDR3 totals 16 residues. Looked up from germline, CDR1 is SNHLY and CDR2 is FYNNEI. The ends lost 9 bases at V and 5 bases at J; junction bases unmatched: 14. The CDR3 coding sequence is TGTGCCAGGCCCTTACCGGAGCGGGAGAGGACCGGGGAGCTGTTTTTT. This translates into CARPLPERERTGELFF.

The chain has TRBV19 and TRBJ2-5; TRBD2 aligns across 7 bases. Per germline, CDR1 LNHDA and CDR2 SQIVND (reference sequence). J lost 1 base, V lost 4 bases, and 3 bases had no gene match. CDR3 size: 14 residues. This chain's CDR3 is CASSTLAAQETQYF. The CDR3 DNA reads as TGTGCCAGTAGTACCCTAGCGGCCCAAGAGACCCAGTACTTC. Based on the CDR3 plus reference TRBV19 and TRBJ2-5, the full variable domain is DGGITQSPKYLFRKEGQNVTLSCEQNLNHDAMYWYRQDPGQGLRLIYYSQIVNDFQKGDIAEGYSVSREKKESFPLTVTSAQKNPTAFYLCASSTLAAQETQYFGPGTRLLVL.

The V and J genes are TRBV5-6 and TRBJ2-5; D not resolved. Germline V CDR1 and CDR2: SGHDT, YYEEEE. The CDR3 length is 14 residues. V lost 0 bases to trimming and J lost 1 base, with 7 bases between them. CDR3 loop: CASSLVTAQETQYF. For the CDR3, the DNA is TGTGCCAGCAGCTTGGTTACAGCCCAAGAGACCCAGTACTTC.

V is TRBV5-5 and J is TRBJ2-5, with D possibly matching TRBD2 (6 bases). CDR3 length equals 14 residues. Trimming pared 4 bases from V and 2 bases from J, leaving 12 bases between. Germline CDR1 reads SGHKS; CDR2 reads YYEKEE (reference sequence). In DNA form, the CDR3 reads TGTGCCAGCAGCACCGGGAGAAGACAAGAGACCCAGTACTTC. Protein: CASSTGRRQETQYF.

J is TRBJ1-2 and V is TRBV5-1; the D gene is possibly TRBD1 (6 bases). Trimming took off 0 bases at V and 4 bases at J, with 13 bases between the two ends. Germline-derived CDR1 and CDR2 are SGHRS and YFSETQ. CDR3 size: 15 residues. CDR3 DNA: TGCGCCAGCAGCTTGGTCGGTCAGGGGAGCTATGGCTACACCTTC. Translated, it gives CASSLVGQGSYGYTF.

This sequence joins TRBV19 and TRBJ2-7; D is possibly TRBD1 (5 bases). This CDR3 is built from 14 residues. CDR1 LNHDA and CDR2 SQIVND come from the germline V gene (reference sequence). V gave up 4 bases and J gave up 5 bases, with 15 bases separating them. The CDR3 protein is CASSNQGTRDEQYF. Here the CDR3 DNA reads TGTGCCAGTAGTAATCAGGGTACTCGGGACGAGCAGTACTTC. The full variable domain, its missing parts supplied by reference TRBV19 and TRBJ2-7, is DGGITQSPKYLFRKEGQNVTLSCEQNLNHDAMYWYRQDPGQGLRLIYYSQIVNDFQKGDIAEGYSVSREKKESFPLTVTSAQKNPTAFYLCASSNQGTRDEQYFGPGTRLTVT.

The V and J genes are TRBV7-2 and TRBJ2-7; a possible D gene is TRBD1 (6 bases). The CDR3 sequence is 13 residues long. Looked up from germline, CDR1 is SGHTA and CDR2 is FQGNSA. V lost 5 bases and J lost 2, with 10 bases in between. CDR3 coding DNA: TGTGCCAGCAGCACACCAGGGGCCTACGAGCAGTACTTC. Amino acid sequence: CASSTPGAYEQYF.

The chain couples TRBV7-9 to TRBJ2-7, with a tentative D call TRBD2 (6 bases). Trimming took off 4 bases at V and 2 bases at J, with 18 bases between the two ends. The CDR3 runs 16 residues. Looked up from germline, CDR1 is SEHNR and CDR2 is FQNEAQ (reference sequence). The CDR3 reads CASSSTGESPTYEQYF. Here the CDR3 DNA reads TGTGCCAGCAGCTCCACGGGAGAATCCCCCACCTACGAGCAGTACTTC. Together with reference TRBV7-9 and TRBJ2-7, the CDR3 gives the full variable domain: DTGVSQNPRHKITKRGQNVTFRCDPISEHNRLYWYRQTLGQGPEFLTYFQNEAQLEKSRLLSDRFSAERPKGSFSTLEIQRTEQGDSAMYLCASSSTGESPTYEQYFGPGTRLTVT.

The genes are TRBV7-2 and TRBJ2-1, with 10 bases lining up with TRBD2. The CDR3 covers 15 residues. Germline V CDR1 and CDR2: SGHTA, FQGNSA. Trimming took 1 base from V and 9 from J; bases not matched to a gene: 6. The CDR3 sequence is CASSLVAGGLFEQFF. Here the CDR3 DNA reads TGTGCCAGCAGCTTAGTAGCGGGGGGCCTCTTTGAGCAGTTCTTC.

CDR3 protein: CASSLEGDNSPLHF. Written as DNA, the CDR3 is TGCGCCAGCAGCTTGGAAGGGGATAATTCACCCCTCCACTTT. The chain employs TRBV5-1 and TRBJ1-6, with D possibly being TRBD1 (5 bases). Trimming left V 0 bases short and J 5 bases short, with 6 bases between. This CDR3 is built from 14 residues. Germline CDR1 reads SGHRS; CDR2 reads YFSETQ. Combining the CDR3 with reference TRBV5-1 and TRBJ1-6 gives the whole variable domain KAGVTQTPRYLIKTRGQQVTLSCSPISGHRSVSWYQQTPGQGLQFLFEYFSETQRNKGNFPGRFSGRQFSNSRSEMNVSTLELGDSALYLCASSLEGDNSPLHFGNGTRLTVT.

The CDR3: CASSSGGGYNSPLHF. In DNA, the CDR3 is TGTGCCAGCAGCTCGGGGGGAGGTTATAATTCACCCCTCCACTTT. V gene TRBV5-6 combines with J gene TRBJ1-6; maybe TRBD1 (5 bases). The germline V gene encodes CDR1 SGHDT and CDR2 YYEEEE. The length of the CDR3 is 15 residues. The germline V and J ends were trimmed by 3 bases and 4 bases, with 11 bases remaining between them.

The chain employs TRBV15 and TRBJ1-1; D not certain. The germline V gene encodes CDR1 LNHNV and CDR2 YYDKDF (reference sequence). V was pared by 1 base and J by 3 bases, with 15 bases between. CDR3 length: 16 residues. The DNA for the CDR3 is TGTGCCACCAGCAGAGGACCAGTGGGCGCGGACACTGAAGCTTTCTTT. It specifies CATSRGPVGADTEAFF.

The chain joins TRBV30 to TRBJ1-6; 7 nucleotides line up with TRBD1. The CDR3 has 15 amino acids. The V segment lost 5 bases and the J segment 3 bases; nucleotides outside the gene matches: 7. The germline V gene encodes CDR1 GTSNPN and CDR2 SVGIG (reference sequence). Here the CDR3 reads CAWRDRPYYNSPLHF. DNA for the CDR3: TGTGCCTGGCGGGACAGACCGTACTATAATTCACCCCTCCACTTT.

The chain employs TRBV12-5 and TRBJ2-7, with 8 bases matching TRBD2. The CDR3 runs 15 residues. V lost 3 bases and J lost 0; bases outside the gene matches: 4. In germline, CDR1 is LGHNT, CDR2 FRNRAP. The CDR3: CASGFSGGGSYEQYF. As DNA, the CDR3 is TGTGCTAGTGGTTTTTCGGGAGGGGGCTCCTACGAGCAGTACTTC.

V is TRBV7-2 and J is TRBJ1-2; D is undetermined. Trimming shortened V by 1 base and J by 2 bases, and 5 bases separated the two germline ends. CDR3 length: 13 residues. Germline V gives CDR1 SGHTA, CDR2 FQGNSA. As DNA, the CDR3 is TGTGCCAGCAGCTTAGAGGAAAACTATGGCTACACCTTC. Translation gives CASSLEENYGYTF.

The rearrangement uses TRBV7-2 and TRBJ2-1; D is possibly TRBD2 (6 bases). CDR1 SGHTA and CDR2 FQGNSA come from the germline V gene. V lost 5 bases, J lost 9 bases, and 11 bases lay in between. The length of the CDR3 is 12 residues. The CDR3 sequence: CASSRSGAEQFF. In DNA form, the CDR3 reads TGTGCCAGCAGCCGTAGCGGCGCTGAGCAGTTCTTC.

In this sample, this clone turned up once. The chain couples TRBV4-1 to TRBJ2-7; possibly TRBD1 for D (6 bases). Germline V lookup: CDR1 MGHRA, CDR2 YSYEKL. Trimming cost V 0 bases and J 6 bases, with 12 bases left between them. The CDR3 is made up of 14 amino acids. The CDR3 sequence is CASSQDQGPREQYF. The CDR3 DNA is TGCGCCAGCAGCCAAGATCAGGGGCCACGCGAGCAGTACTTC.

CDR3 in amino acids: CASSQGEAGVQETQYF. For the CDR3, the DNA is TGTGCCAGCAGCCAAGGGGAAGCGGGAGTACAGGAGACCCAGTACTTC. The chain uses TRBV3-1 (or the pseudogene TRBV3-2) and TRBJ2-5; 8 bases agree with TRBD2. V shed 1 base, J shed 5 bases, and the junction held 9 bases outside the gene matches. Germline V gene sequence: CDR1 LGHDT, CDR2 YNNKEL (reference sequence). The CDR3 is 16 amino acids.

The chain carries TRBV7-2 and TRBJ2-5; 8 nucleotides align to TRBD2. The CDR3 contains 15 residues. After removal of 6 bases from V and 4 bases from J, the junction contained 10 bases not matched to a gene. Germline CDR1 SGHTA, CDR2 FQGNSA. The CDR3 DNA follows: TGTGCCAGCAGTTATCTCGGGGGGGCCGGAGAGACCCAGTACTTC. Protein product: CASSYLGGAGETQYF. Together with reference TRBV7-2 and TRBJ2-5, the CDR3 gives the full variable domain: GAGVSQSPSNKVTEKGKDVELRCDPISGHTALYWYRQSLGQGLEFLIYFQGNSAPDKSGLPSDRFSAERTGGSVSTLTIQRTQQEDSAVYLCASSYLGGAGETQYFGPGTRLLVL.